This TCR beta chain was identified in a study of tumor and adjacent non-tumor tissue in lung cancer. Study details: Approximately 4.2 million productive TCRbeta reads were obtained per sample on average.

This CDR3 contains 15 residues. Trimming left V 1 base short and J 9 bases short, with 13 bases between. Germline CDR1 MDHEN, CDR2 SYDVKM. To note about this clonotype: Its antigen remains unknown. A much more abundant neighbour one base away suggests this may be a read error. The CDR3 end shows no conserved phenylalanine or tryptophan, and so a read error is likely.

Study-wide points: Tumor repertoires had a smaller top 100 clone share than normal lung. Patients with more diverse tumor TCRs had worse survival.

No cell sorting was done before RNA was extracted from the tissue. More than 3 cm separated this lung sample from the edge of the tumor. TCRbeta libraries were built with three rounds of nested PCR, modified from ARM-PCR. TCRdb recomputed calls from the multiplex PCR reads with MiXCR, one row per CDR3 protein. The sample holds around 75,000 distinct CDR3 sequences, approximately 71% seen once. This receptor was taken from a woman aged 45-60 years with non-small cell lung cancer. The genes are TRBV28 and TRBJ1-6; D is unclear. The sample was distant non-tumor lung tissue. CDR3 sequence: CASSLYGWRRSPLHY. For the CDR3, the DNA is TGTGCCAGCAGTTTATACGGCTGGAGACGTTCACCCCTCCACTAT.